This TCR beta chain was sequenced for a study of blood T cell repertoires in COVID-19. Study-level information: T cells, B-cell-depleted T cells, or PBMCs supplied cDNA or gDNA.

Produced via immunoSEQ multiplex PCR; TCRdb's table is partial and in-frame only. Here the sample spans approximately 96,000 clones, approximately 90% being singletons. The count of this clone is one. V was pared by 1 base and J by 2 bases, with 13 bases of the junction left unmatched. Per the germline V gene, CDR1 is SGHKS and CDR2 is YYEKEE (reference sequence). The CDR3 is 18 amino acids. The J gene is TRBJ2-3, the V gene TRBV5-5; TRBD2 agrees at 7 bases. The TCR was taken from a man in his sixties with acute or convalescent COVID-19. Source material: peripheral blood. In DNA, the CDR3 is TGTGCCAGCAGCTTGCTGGGTATCCTAGCGGAGAACACAGATACGCAGTATTTT. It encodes CASSLLGILAENTDTQYF.